This T cell receptor beta chain is from a study of blood T cell repertoires in COVID-19. Study-wide background: COVID-19 samples from acute and convalescent phases originated in the United States, Italy and Spain. Sources were T cells, B-cell-depleted T cells, or PBMCs; the material itself was cDNA or gDNA.

Per the study methods: Reference gene primer amplification gave estimated nucleated cell counts. Using immunoSEQ multiplex PCR, the repertoire was profiled, and TCRdb retains in-frame clones only, with some absent. Clone size and V and J calls were adopted from that table, with D and trimming inferred from the DNA. The sample holds around 250,000 clones; roughly 84% are singletons and the top ten take over 8.5%. From germline, CDR1 is MNHEY and CDR2 SVGAGI. Trimming removed 6 bases from V and 3 bases from J; junction bases left unmatched: 7. The CDR3 consists of 15 residues. The rearrangement joins TRBV6-5 to TRBJ2-3; TRBD1 aligns across 9 bases. The specimen was peripheral blood. This TCR came from a human donor in a cohort sampled during active COVID-19. The CDR3 here is CASREGQGDTDTQYF. The CDR3 region has the DNA TGTGCCAGCAGGGAGGGACAGGGTGATACAGATACGCAGTATTTT.